These 27 T cell receptor beta chains originate from one sample sequenced in a study of monozygotic twins with inflammatory bowel disease. TCRdb re-called the 5' RACE reads and catalogs CDR3 proteins one per entry, DNA excluded. This sample lists approximately 400,000 distinct CDR3 sequences; its ten largest clones have 2.4%. Specimen: blood. The receptors stem from a human donor with ulcerative colitis or Crohn's disease, or a healthy co-twin of an affected twin (not recorded which).

This sequence joins TRBV19 and TRBJ1-6; TCRdb names TRBD1, which stays unverified in the absence of DNA. This CDR3 region has 15 residues. Germline CDR1 reads LNHDA; CDR2 reads SQIVND (reference sequence). CDR3 loop: CAPLQGSAYNSPLHF. The whole variable domain, filled in from reference TRBV19 and TRBJ1-6, reads DGGITQSPKYLFRKEGQNVTLSCEQNLNHDAMYWYRQDPGQGLRLIYYSQIVNDFQKGDIAEGYSVSREKKESFPLTVTSAQKNPTAFYLCAPLQGSAYNSPLHFGNGTRLTVT.

This rearrangement joins TRBV20-1 to TRBJ1-2; the D gene TCRdb calls, TRBD1, cannot be checked with no DNA. This CDR3 has 15 residues. In germline, CDR1 is DFQATT, CDR2 SNEGSKA (reference sequence). CDR3: CSARELKTGRYGYTF.

The chain carries TRBV7-3 and TRBJ2-3; without DNA, the TCRdb call of TRBD2 cannot be checked. Germline assignment: CDR1 SGHTA and CDR2 FQGTGA. CDR3 length: 16 residues. The CDR3 region is CASSLFAGGGTDTQYF.

The chain is built from TRBV28 and TRBJ1-2. Germline values: CDR1 MDHEN, CDR2 SYDVKM. This CDR3 has 13 residues. CDR3: CASSLGGMQGYTF.

The chain is built from TRBV11-2 and TRBJ2-1. Germline CDR1 SGHAT, CDR2 FQNNGV. There are 13 residues in the CDR3. The chain's CDR3 is CASSSPVYNEQFF.

The chain uses TRBV7-2 and TRBJ1-1; there is no DNA to check the TCRdb D call of TRBD1. This CDR3 spans 15 amino acids. Germline values: CDR1 SGHTA, CDR2 FQGNSA. The CDR3 is CASSPRGGAVTEAFF.

The chain is built from TRBV12-3 or TRBV12-4 and TRBJ1-4. The CDR3 sequence is 12 residues long. This chain's CDR3 is CASSLGGGKLFF.

This sequence joins TRBV20-1 and TRBJ2-5; TCRdb returns TRBD2, unconfirmable since there is no DNA. Germline V gives CDR1 DFQATT, CDR2 SNEGSKA (reference sequence). The CDR3 consists of 14 residues. The CDR3 loop reads CTLIDPGVGETQYF.

V usage is TRBV7-6 and J usage is TRBJ2-3; TCRdb reports TRBD2, a call that lacks DNA to check it against. Germline V CDR1 and CDR2: SGHVS, FNYEAQ. The CDR3 loop spans 17 amino acids. CDR3: CASSLAASGRAVDTQYF.

This chain links TRBV7-9 with TRBJ1-1. The length of the CDR3 is 15 residues. In germline, CDR1 is SEHNR, CDR2 FQNEAQ (reference sequence). CDR3 amino acids: CASSSSGAYLAEAFF. The variable domain in full, with the rest retrieved from reference TRBV7-9 and TRBJ1-1, is DTGVSQNPRHKITKRGQNVTFRCDPISEHNRLYWYRQTLGQGPEFLTYFQNEAQLEKSRLLSDRFSAERPKGSFSTLEIQRTEQGDSAMYLCASSSSGAYLAEAFFGQGTRLTVV.

The chain recombines TRBV20-1 with TRBJ2-5; the TCRdb call, TRBD2, lacks DNA for checking. The CDR3 covers 13 residues. The germline CDR1 and CDR2 sequences are DFQATT and SNEGSKA (reference sequence). CDR3 region: CTQLVVGEETQYF.

This chain connects TRBV9 to TRBJ2-1; the D call of TRBD2 rests on TCRdb alone, since no DNA is present to check it. Germline assignment: CDR1 SGDLS and CDR2 YYNGEE. The CDR3 has 19 amino acids. The CDR3 here is CASSVTASGHQSPHNEQFF.

This chain uses TRBV5-4 with TRBJ2-1; checking the TCRdb D call of TRBD2 is not possible without DNA. The CDR3 runs to 15 residues. CDR1 and CDR2 from the germline V gene are SGHNT and YYREEE (reference sequence). This CDR3 reads CASSATSGIVDEQFF.

The chain combines TRBV12-3 or TRBV12-4 with TRBJ2-7. The CDR3 consists of 14 residues. CDR3 region: CASSSGRSSYEQYF.

This chain links TRBV5-1 with TRBJ2-3; the TCRdb D gene call, TRBD2, has no DNA to confirm it. This CDR3 has 17 residues. Looked up from germline, CDR1 is SGHRS and CDR2 is YFSETQ. CDR3 loop: CASSSGTSGILGDTQYF.

The V and J genes are TRBV4-1 and TRBJ1-2; absent DNA, TCRdb's TRBD1 call cannot be checked. Per germline, CDR1 MGHRA and CDR2 YSYEKL. This CDR3 contains 14 residues. The CDR3 reads CASSQDTGTYGYTF.

This chain uses TRBV5-1 with TRBJ2-1. CDR1 is SGHRS, CDR2 YFSETQ, per germline. The CDR3 spans 15 residues. CDR3 region: CASSFDNSAYNEQFF.

The chain uses TRBV10-3 and TRBJ2-7. Germline V gene lookup returns CDR1 ENHRY and CDR2 SYGVKD. The CDR3 runs to 11 residues. CDR3: CAISEAAEQYF.

This CDR3 is CASSLDGQSNEKLFF. The V and J genes are TRBV5-1 and TRBJ1-4; without DNA, the TCRdb call of TRBD1 cannot be checked. Germline lookup yields CDR1 SGHRS and CDR2 YFSETQ. The CDR3 has 15 residues.

This rearrangement joins TRBV30 to TRBJ2-1; TCRdb proposes TRBD2, but this gene call is untestable without DNA. Germline V gene data show CDR1 as GTSNPN and CDR2 as SVGIG (reference sequence). This CDR3 has 16 amino acids. CDR3 residues: CAWSGPSGGARDEQFF.

V and J are TRBV6-1 and TRBJ1-5. The CDR3 length is 12 residues. From germline, CDR1 is MNHNS and CDR2 SASEGT. The CDR3 loop reads CASIGFNQPQHF.

This sequence joins TRBV20-1 and TRBJ2-7; no DNA is available, so the TRBD1 call from TCRdb remains unchecked. The CDR3 is 13 amino acids. Germline V CDR1 and CDR2: DFQATT, SNEGSKA (reference sequence). CDR3 sequence: CSATRTANYEQYF.

J is TRBJ2-3 and V is TRBV7-2; the TCRdb call, TRBD2, lacks DNA for checking. The V gene's germline CDR1 is SGHTA and CDR2 FQGNSA. The CDR3 has 14 amino acids. This CDR3 reads CASTAGGVADTQYF.

The rearrangement joins TRBV7-9 to TRBJ2-4; TCRdb's D call of TRBD2 is untestable without DNA. The CDR3 consists of 15 residues. Germline V lookup: CDR1 SEHNR, CDR2 FQNEAQ (reference sequence). The CDR3 here is CASSSPSGSKNIQYF.

CDR3 amino acids: CASSSDGELFF. The rearrangement links TRBV5-1 to TRBJ2-2. The germline V gene has CDR1 SGHRS and CDR2 YFSETQ. This CDR3 contains 11 residues.

This chain uses TRBV3-1 with TRBJ1-6; the D call from TCRdb, TRBD1, cannot be confirmed without DNA. Germline CDR1 LGHDT, CDR2 YNNKEL (reference sequence). This CDR3 has 13 amino acids. CDR3 amino acids: CASAGQMNSPLHF. Full variable domain (missing parts from reference TRBV3-1 and TRBJ1-6): DTAVSQTPKYLVTQMGNDKSIKCEQNLGHDTMYWYKQDSKKFLKIMFSYNNKELIINETVPNRFSPKSPDKAHLNLHINSLELGDSAVYFCASAGQMNSPLHFGNGTRLTVT.

This rearrangement joins TRBV5-5 to TRBJ2-7; as DNA is missing, the TRBD1 call by TCRdb cannot be tested. The CDR3 extends over 14 amino acids. The germline V gene has CDR1 SGHKS and CDR2 YYEKEE (reference sequence). The CDR3 protein is CASSRDSFSYEQYF.